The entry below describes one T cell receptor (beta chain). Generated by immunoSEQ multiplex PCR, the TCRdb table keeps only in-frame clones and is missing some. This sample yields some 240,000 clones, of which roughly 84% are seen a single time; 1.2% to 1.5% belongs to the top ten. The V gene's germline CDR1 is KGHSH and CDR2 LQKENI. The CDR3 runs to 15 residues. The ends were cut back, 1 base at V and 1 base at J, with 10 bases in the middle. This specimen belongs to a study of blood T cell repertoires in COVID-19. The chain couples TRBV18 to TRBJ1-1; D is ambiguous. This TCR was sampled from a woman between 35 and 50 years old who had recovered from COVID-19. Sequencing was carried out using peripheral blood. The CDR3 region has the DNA TGTGCCAGCTCACCACTAGCGTCGGAGAACACTGAAGCTTTCTTT. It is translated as CASSPLASENTEAFF.